The 25 T cell receptor beta chains presented below share a single source sample, sequenced in a study of OX40 agonist ivuxolimab in advanced cancers. The library was made by the immunoSEQ multiplex PCR assay. TCRdb mirrors the immuneACCESS table, restricted to in-frame sequences. Some clones are absent from its copies; in checked studies, under half trace to an unresolved V gene, and the reason for the others is unknown. In all, the sample holds 50,000 to 60,000 clones, and about nine tenths of those were seen once. 6.5% to 8% of the sample lies in the top ten. This specimen consisted of CD4+ or CD8+ T cells sorted from blood, obtained in a trial of the OX40 agonist ivuxolimab. The receptors derive from an adult with an advanced solid tumor such as melanoma, head and neck, liver or kidney cancer.

The rearrangement links TRBV6-1 to TRBJ2-1, with TRBD2 as a possible D gene (7 bases). CDR3 length: 14 amino acids. The V end was cut by 8 bases, the J end by 5 bases, with 16 bases between. Germline CDR1 and CDR2: MNHNS and SASEGT. CDR3 protein: CASELGGAHNEQFF. Written as DNA, the CDR3 is TGTGCCAGCGAGTTGGGGGGGGCTCACAATGAGCAGTTCTTC.

The gene calls are TRBV5-1 and TRBJ1-4, with a tentative D call TRBD1 (6 bases). The CDR3 has 13 amino acids. Germline V gives CDR1 SGHRS, CDR2 YFSETQ. Trimming stripped 4 bases from V and 8 bases from J, with 12 bases between. In nucleotides, the CDR3 is TGCGCCAGCAGCCTGGGGGCGGGCGAAAAACTGTTTTTT. It specifies CASSLGAGEKLFF.

This chain links TRBV28 with TRBJ2-5, with TRBD2 identical over 9 bases. The J call is doubtful: the DNA matches TRBJ2-7 better. CDR1 is MDHEN, CDR2 SYDVKM, per germline. CDR3 length: 17 amino acids. The CDR3 loop is CASIPSSPGTSTYEQYF. In DNA form, the CDR3 reads TGTGCCAGCATCCCATCCTCGCCCGGGACTAGCACGTACGAGCAGTACTTC.

The chain links TRBV19 to TRBJ1-6; 11 nucleotides agree with TRBD1. The germline V gene encodes CDR1 LNHDA and CDR2 SQIVND (reference sequence). The V and J ends lost 3 bases and 5 bases, in that order; junction bases with no gene match: 6. The CDR3 totals 17 residues. The CDR3 region has the DNA TGTGCCAGTAGTATGGGAGGACAGGGGGCAAATAATTCACCCCTCCACTTT. The encoded protein is CASSMGGQGANNSPLHF.

The genes are TRBV19 and TRBJ2-3, with unresolved D. The germline gives CDR1 LNHDA, CDR2 SQIVND (reference sequence). The length of the CDR3 is 16 residues. V lost 1 base and J 5 bases, leaving 16 bases between the germline ends. The CDR3 nucleotides are TGTGCCAGTAGTATAGTTGAAATGTGGGGTGAAGATACGCAGTATTTT. Residues: CASSIVEMWGEDTQYF. The entire variable domain, with the rest obtained from reference TRBV19 and TRBJ2-3, is as follows: DGGITQSPKYLFRKEGQNVTLSCEQNLNHDAMYWYRQDPGQGLRLIYYSQIVNDFQKGDIAEGYSVSREKKESFPLTVTSAQKNPTAFYLCASSIVEMWGEDTQYFGPGTRLTVL.

V usage is TRBV2 and J usage is TRBJ2-6; the D is unclear. The V end lost 0 bases, the J end lost 0 bases, and 6 bases lay between the germline ends. The CDR3 is made up of 16 amino acids. The germline V gene encodes CDR1 SNHLY and CDR2 FYNNEI. The CDR3 protein is CASSEAGFSGANVLTF. CDR3 DNA sequence: TGTGCCAGCAGTGAAGCGGGCTTCTCTGGGGCCAACGTCCTGACTTTC. The complete variable domain, with remaining parts taken from reference TRBV2 and TRBJ2-6, reads EPEVTQTPSHQVTQMGQEVILRCVPISNHLYFYWYRQILGQKVEFLVSFYNNEISEKSEIFDDQFSVERPDGSNFTLKIRSTKLEDSAMYFCASSEAGFSGANVLTFGAGSRLTVL.

This clone was seen only once. The chain combines TRBV6-6 with TRBJ1-4; D uncertain. The CDR3 runs to 13 residues. Deletions cut 8 bases from V and 2 bases from J, with 9 bases between. Germline CDR1 and CDR2: MNHNY and SVGAGI (reference sequence). The CDR3 DNA reads as TGTGCCAGCTCTGGTCTCACTAATGAAAAACTGTTTTTT. It encodes CASSGLTNEKLFF.

J is TRBJ2-3 and V is TRBV5-1; possibly TRBD2 for D (6 bases). Germline V CDR1 and CDR2: SGHRS, YFSETQ. V was shortened by 3 bases and J by 2 bases, with 10 bases between the two germline ends. The CDR3 is made up of 14 amino acids. CDR3 coding DNA: TGCGCCAGCAGCTCTCTAGCGTACACAGATACGCAGTATTTT. Its translation is CASSSLAYTDTQYF.

The chain joins TRBV7-6 to TRBJ2-1; 9 bases agree with TRBD2. The V gene's germline CDR1 is SGHVS and CDR2 FNYEAQ. V shed 1 base and J 9 bases; nucleotides not matched to a gene: 4. The CDR3 length is 14 residues. CDR3 region: CASSLGASGIEQFF. CDR3 DNA: TGTGCCAGCAGCTTAGGGGCTAGCGGGATTGAGCAGTTCTTC.

This CDR3 is CASSELGGRGTDTQYF. CDR3 DNA sequence: TGTGCCAGCAGTGAACTAGGGGGTCGTGGCACAGATACGCAGTATTTT. The chain carries TRBV6-1 and TRBJ2-3; a weak D match, TRBD1 (6 bases). Between the trimmed V and J ends, which lost 2 bases and 1 base, there was a span of 13 bases. This CDR3 is built from 16 residues. Per germline, CDR1 MNHNS and CDR2 SASEGT.

J is TRBJ2-1 and V is TRBV5-4; D is possibly TRBD2 (7 bases). Germline assignment: CDR1 SGHNT and CDR2 YYREEE (reference sequence). The CDR3 has 16 residues. Trimming took off 9 bases at V and 3 bases at J, with 22 bases between the two ends. CDR3 nucleotides: TGTGCCACCTCGCTTGCGGGGGCTAGAGTCTACAATGAGCAGTTCTTC. Its protein product is CATSLAGARVYNEQFF. The variable domain in full, completed from reference TRBV5-4 and TRBJ2-1, reads ETGVTQSPTHLIKTRGQQVTLRCSSQSGHNTVSWYQQALGQGPQFIFQYYREEENGRGNFPPRFSGLQFPNYSSELNVNALELDDSALYLCATSLAGARVYNEQFFGPGTRLTVL.

The J gene is TRBJ2-2, the V gene TRBV5-1; TRBD2 might be the D (5 bases). The CDR3 runs to 15 residues. V lost 3 bases, J lost 4 bases, and 13 bases lay in between. CDR1 and CDR2 from the germline V gene are SGHRS and YFSETQ. The chain's CDR3 is CASSSGEWATGELFF. The CDR3 DNA sequence: TGCGCCAGCAGCTCCGGGGAGTGGGCCACCGGGGAGCTGTTTTTT.

V gene TRBV6-5 combines with J gene TRBJ1-4; D remains unclear. The germline V and J ends were trimmed by 0 bases and 3 bases, with 8 bases remaining between them. This CDR3 spans 15 amino acids. The germline V gene encodes CDR1 MNHEY and CDR2 SVGAGI. This chain's CDR3 is CASSYSPGANEKLFF. For the CDR3, the DNA is TGTGCCAGCAGTTACTCGCCCGGGGCTAATGAAAAACTGTTTTTT.

V usage is TRBV7-2 and J usage is TRBJ1-1; the D is unclear. Germline CDR1 reads SGHTA; CDR2 reads FQGNSA. V was trimmed by 3 bases and J by 0 bases, leaving 5 bases between them. The CDR3 covers 13 residues. The chain's CDR3 is CASSFFMNTEAFF. CDR3 nucleotide sequence: TGTGCCAGCAGCTTTTTTATGAACACTGAAGCTTTCTTT.

The chain employs TRBV19 and TRBJ1-5, with 9 bases that match TRBD1. CDR1 and CDR2 (germline): LNHDA, SQIVND (reference sequence). V lost 7 bases, J lost 2 bases, and 9 bases stayed unmatched. This CDR3 has 16 amino acids. The CDR3 spells CASTPGRTGGNQPQHF. The CDR3 coding sequence is TGTGCCAGTACCCCGGGTCGGACAGGGGGCAATCAGCCCCAGCATTTT. The full variable domain, with the rest looked up from reference TRBV19 and TRBJ1-5, is DGGITQSPKYLFRKEGQNVTLSCEQNLNHDAMYWYRQDPGQGLRLIYYSQIVNDFQKGDIAEGYSVSREKKESFPLTVTSAQKNPTAFYLCASTPGRTGGNQPQHFGDGTRLSIL.

This sequence joins TRBV19 and TRBJ1-1; no clear D. Looked up from germline, CDR1 is LNHDA and CDR2 is SQIVND (reference sequence). The V and J ends lost 7 bases and 2 bases respectively, with 17 bases between them. The length of the CDR3 is 15 residues. The DNA of the CDR3 is TGTGCCAGTACCATATGGGCCAGAGGTAACACTGAAGCTTTCTTT. Translating it yields CASTIWARGNTEAFF.

CDR3 coding DNA: TGTGCCAGCAGCGAAGAACTAGCGGGGGTAGTATCTAGCACAGATACGCAGTATTTT. Translating gives CASSEELAGVVSSTDTQYF. This rearrangement joins TRBV9 to TRBJ2-3; TRBD2 aligns across 11 bases. V trimming: 3 bases; J trimming: 0 bases; junction bases outside the gene matches: 12. The germline CDR1 and CDR2 sequences are SGDLS and YYNGEE. This CDR3 spans 19 amino acids.

The CDR3 here is CASSLRTGATNQPQHF. In nucleotides, the CDR3 is TGTGCCAGCAGCTTGCGGACGGGGGCCACCAATCAGCCCCAGCATTTT. V gene TRBV5-6 combines with J gene TRBJ1-5; D might be TRBD1 (6 bases). The CDR3 is 16 amino acids. The germline CDR1 and CDR2 sequences are SGHDT and YYEEEE. Trimming removed 1 base from V and 3 bases from J, with 14 bases in between.

The chain uses TRBV5-1 and TRBJ2-5; no definite D call. The CDR3 is made up of 15 amino acids. V lost 4 bases, J lost 2 bases, and 15 bases lay in between. CDR1 is SGHRS and CDR2 is YFSETQ in the germline V gene. The CDR3 loop reads CASSESLFNQETQYF. Here the CDR3 DNA reads TGCGCCAGCAGCGAAAGTTTGTTTAATCAAGAGACCCAGTACTTC.

This sequence joins TRBV7-9 and TRBJ2-5; D gene ambiguous. The length of the CDR3 is 14 residues. V dropped 0 bases and J dropped 4 bases, with 9 bases sitting between them. The germline CDR1 and CDR2 sequences are SEHNR and FQNEAQ (reference sequence). The CDR3 DNA follows: TGTGCCAGCAGCTTAGCGGCTTCGTCAGAGACCCAGTACTTC. Protein sequence: CASSLAASSETQYF.

This chain uses TRBV28 with TRBJ2-5; a weak D match, TRBD2 (7 bases). V was trimmed by 5 bases and J by 3 bases, leaving 13 bases between them. Germline CDR1 reads MDHEN; CDR2 reads SYDVKM. The CDR3 consists of 14 residues. CDR3 in DNA: TGTGCCAGCAGTCGGGGGGCGGGAAAAGAGACCCAGTACTTC. Its protein is CASSRGAGKETQYF.

This chain connects TRBV12-2 to TRBJ2-7; no DNA check was done on the table's D call, TRBD1. TRBV12-2 constitutes a pseudogene. The CDR3 runs to 13 residues. The CDR3 protein is CASRLPYRQPQYF. CDR3 nucleotide sequence: TGTGCAAGTCGCTTACCCTATCGACAGCCCCAGTACTTC.

The chain combines TRBV6-1 with TRBJ2-7; TRBD2 matches 8 bases. The CDR3 is made up of 14 amino acids. V lost 6 bases to trimming and J lost 1 base; unmatched junction nucleotides: 5. CDR1 is MNHNS and CDR2 is SASEGT in the germline V gene. CDR3 DNA: TGTGCCAGCAGCCAGCGGGGGTGGTCCTACGAGCAGTACTTC. Protein: CASSQRGWSYEQYF.

CDR3 nucleotides: TGTGCCAGCAGCTTAGCCCTCTCCCCTCAAAGCTCCTACGAGCAGTACTTC. Protein product: CASSLALSPQSSYEQYF. The rearrangement joins TRBV7-9 to TRBJ2-7; D unclear. Germline loops: CDR1 SEHNR, CDR2 FQNEAQ (reference sequence). This CDR3 has 17 amino acids. V lost 0 bases, J lost 0 bases, and 15 bases lay in between.

This chain links TRBV5-6 with TRBJ1-1, with D possibly TRBD1 on 5 matching bases. Germline CDR1 and CDR2: SGHDT and YYEEEE. CDR3 length equals 15 residues. V was cut by 4 bases and J by 3 bases, with 16 bases left in between. In DNA, the CDR3 is TGTGCCAGCAGCATGGGGGGAATAGGGTACACTGAAGCTTTCTTT. It is translated as CASSMGGIGYTEAFF.